The 32 T cell receptor beta chains given below trace back to one sample, sequenced in a study of T-cell memory formation after mild COVID-19. TCRdb reprocessed the 5' RACE reads via MiXCR and lists one record per CDR3 protein. The table records 340,000 or so distinct CDR3 sequences, about an eighth of them present only once. The sequenced sample was PBMCs or a T cell subset sorted from them (not recorded which). The receptors come from a man between 18 and 29 years old who had mild COVID-19 (a few samples of this study predate the infection). Cell type and time point are not known.

The chain carries TRBV5-1 and TRBJ2-5; 7 bases line up with TRBD2. The junction had 2 bases not matched to a gene; V was cut back by 4 bases and J by 2 bases. The CDR3 length is 13 residues. CDR1 and CDR2 (germline): SGHRS, YFSETQ. CDR3 amino acids: CASSTGRQETQYF. CDR3 bases: TGCGCCAGCAGCACCGGGAGGCAAGAGACCCAGTACTTC.

The chain links TRBV6-5 to TRBJ1-1; no reliable D call. This CDR3 has 15 residues. CDR1 is MNHEY, CDR2 SVGAGI, per germline. The ends were cut back, 5 bases at V and 7 bases at J, with 20 bases in the middle. Here the CDR3 reads CASSNPQRGDHEAFF. CDR3 in DNA: TGTGCCAGCAGTAACCCTCAGCGTGGCGACCATGAAGCTTTCTTT.

The chain carries TRBV7-9 and TRBJ2-7, with D possibly TRBD2 on 6 matching bases. The CDR3 length is 17 residues. Germline V CDR1 and CDR2: SEHNR, FQNEAQ (reference sequence). Trimming removed 3 bases from V and 1 base from J, with 19 bases in between. This chain's CDR3 is CASSFRVGQGRSYEQYF. The CDR3 DNA reads TGTGCCAGCAGCTTTAGGGTCGGTCAAGGGAGGTCCTACGAGCAGTACTTC.

This clonotype was recorded a few times. The V and J genes are TRBV7-6 and TRBJ1-1; a possible D gene is TRBD1 (5 bases). V was clipped by 0 bases and J by 6 bases, with 11 bases between them. Germline V gene lookup returns CDR1 SGHVS and CDR2 FNYEAQ. The CDR3 totals 14 residues. The CDR3 DNA is TGTGCCAGCAGCTTAGCGGGCAGGGCCGCTGAAGCTTTCTTT. As protein: CASSLAGRAAEAFF. The full variable domain, completed using reference TRBV7-6 and TRBJ1-1, is GAGVSQSPRYKVTKRGQDVALRCDPISGHVSLYWYRQALGQGPEFLTYFNYEAQQDKSGLPNDRFSAERPEGSISTLTIQRTEQRDSAMYRCASSLAGRAAEAFFGQGTRLTVV.

This clonotype appeared a few times. The chain recombines TRBV6-5 with TRBJ2-1; D ambiguous. V lost 2 bases and J 3 bases, leaving 8 bases between the germline ends. This CDR3 contains 14 residues. Germline V gene lookup returns CDR1 MNHEY and CDR2 SVGAGI. DNA for the CDR3: TGTGCCAGCAGTTACGTACCTGTCTACAATGAGCAGTTCTTC. Translating gives CASSYVPVYNEQFF.

This clonotype was counted only a few times. The rearrangement uses TRBV9 and TRBJ1-2; TRBD1 is a possible D gene (6 bases). The CDR3 has 15 amino acids. From germline, CDR1 is SGDLS and CDR2 YYNGEE. Trimming cost V 3 bases and J 5 bases, with 17 bases left between them. The CDR3 loop is CASSAQNRVGYGYTF. The CDR3 DNA reads as TGTGCCAGCAGCGCCCAGAACAGGGTCGGGTATGGCTACACCTTC.

The genes are TRBV5-1 and TRBJ2-1; 13 bases line up with TRBD2. Germline V gene lookup returns CDR1 SGHRS and CDR2 YFSETQ. The V gene end was trimmed by 4 bases and the J gene end by 0 bases; junction bases not matched to a gene: 10. CDR3 length equals 19 residues. CDR3 sequence reads: CASSGPGLAGSASYNEQFF. Here the CDR3 DNA reads TGCGCCAGCAGCGGACCGGGACTAGCGGGGTCGGCCTCCTACAATGAGCAGTTCTTC.

In this sample, this clonotype turned up a few times. The chain uses TRBV18 and TRBJ2-7, with unresolved D. Germline CDR1 reads KGHSH; CDR2 reads LQKENI. Trimming shortened V by 3 bases and J by 0 bases, and 6 bases separated the two germline ends. The CDR3 runs to 13 residues. DNA for the CDR3: TGTGCCAGCTCACCGGAAAACTCCTACGAGCAGTACGTC. This translates into CASSPENSYEQYV.

This clonotype has a count of ten or more. The germline gene is not matched at one end of the junction; a read error may be the cause. The V call is TRBV7-3, the J call TRBJ2-3; TRBD1 is a possible D gene (6 bases). The CDR3 is made up of 14 amino acids. Germline V gives CDR1 SGHTA, CDR2 FQGTGA. CDR3 sequence: CASSLGGITDTQYF. The DNA of the CDR3 is TGCGCCAGCAGCTTAGGGGGTATCACAGATACGCAGTATTTT.

This clonotype was detected only a few times. V is TRBV9 and J is TRBJ2-3; D is unresolved. The CDR3 is 14 residues long. Germline assignment: CDR1 SGDLS and CDR2 YYNGEE. V was pared by 0 bases and J by 6 bases, with 11 bases between. The CDR3 bases are TGTGCCAGCAGCGTAGGGGCAGTCCGGGATACGCAGTATTTT. It yields the protein CASSVGAVRDTQYF.

This clonotype was detected a few times. The chain uses TRBV11-2 and TRBJ1-4; tentatively, D is TRBD1 (6 bases). V dropped 3 bases and J dropped 7 bases, with 15 bases sitting between them. Looked up from germline, CDR1 is SGHAT and CDR2 is FQNNGV. This CDR3 contains 15 residues. DNA of the CDR3: TGTGCCAGCAGCTTGATGACAGGAATCTCTGAAAAACTGTTTTTT. It is translated as CASSLMTGISEKLFF.

This clonotype has at least ten counts. The rearrangement links TRBV20-1 to TRBJ2-1; 7 bases agree with TRBD2. Germline CDR1 DFQATT, CDR2 SNEGSKA (reference sequence). The CDR3 is made up of 14 amino acids. V trimming: 6 bases; J trimming: 5 bases; junction bases outside the gene matches: 10. The CDR3 loop is CSALGGGGHNEQFF. As DNA, the CDR3 is TGCAGTGCCCTCGGCGGGGGAGGCCACAATGAGCAGTTCTTC.

This clonotype was recorded a few times. The chain recombines TRBV7-3 with TRBJ2-5; 7 positions match TRBD1. The CDR3 contains 15 residues. Germline CDR1 SGHTA, CDR2 FQGTGA. J was trimmed by 5 bases and V by 5 bases; bases with no gene match: 11. CDR3 region: CASSKTEGAAETQYF. CDR3 DNA sequence: TGTGCCAGCAGCAAAACAGAGGGGGCAGCGGAGACCCAGTACTTC.

This clonotype turned up a few times. The J gene is TRBJ1-2, the V gene TRBV6-5; TRBD1 matches 9 bases. Germline V gives CDR1 MNHEY, CDR2 SVGAGI. The CDR3 is made up of 18 amino acids. Trimming removed 2 bases from V and 6 bases from J; junction bases left unmatched: 16. Here the CDR3 DNA reads TGTGCCAGCAGTTACGTCTCCGGGACAGGGATTGTTCTTGATGGCTACACCTTC. Residues: CASSYVSGTGIVLDGYTF.

This clonotype was seen a few times. This chain uses TRBV28 with TRBJ2-7, with 7 bases that match TRBD1. The J segment lost 4 bases and the V segment lost 8 bases, leaving 14 bases of the junction unmatched. Germline V CDR1 and CDR2: MDHEN, SYDVKM. The CDR3 contains 15 residues. Here the CDR3 reads CASGGRDRVLYEQYV. The CDR3 region has the DNA TGTGCCAGCGGGGGACGTGACAGGGTACTATACGAGCAGTACGTC.

J is TRBJ1-1 and V is TRBV29-1; unclear D gene. V gave up 4 bases and J gave up 1 base, with 10 bases separating them. Germline CDR1 SQVTM, CDR2 ANQGSEA. The CDR3 loop spans 13 amino acids. The CDR3 DNA sequence: TGCAGCGTTGGAATAGGGCCGAACACTGAAGCTTTCTTT. Protein: CSVGIGPNTEAFF.

The CDR3 spells CSARDPVRKPYEQYF. The CDR3 DNA reads as TGCAGTGCTAGAGACCCGGTCCGCAAGCCCTACGAGCAGTACTTC. This rearrangement joins TRBV20-1 to TRBJ2-7, with unresolved D. This CDR3 region has 15 residues. V was cut by 0 bases and J by 2 bases, with 14 bases left in between. Germline values: CDR1 DFQATT, CDR2 SNEGSKA (reference sequence).

This clonotype was counted between two and nine times. This rearrangement joins TRBV28 to TRBJ2-5, with D perhaps matching TRBD2 (7 bases). Germline CDR1 MDHEN, CDR2 SYDVKM. CDR3 size: 15 residues. With 7 bases removed from V and 6 bases from J, the gap between germline ends came to 21 bases. The CDR3 DNA reads TGTGCCAGCACCCCCGCGGGGGCGGGGGTAAAGACCCAGTACTTC. It encodes CASTPAGAGVKTQYF.

The rearrangement uses TRBV5-1 and TRBJ1-6, with 8 positions matching TRBD1. The ends lost 4 bases at V and 10 bases at J; junction bases unmatched: 7. This CDR3 contains 14 residues. Germline loops: CDR1 SGHRS, CDR2 YFSETQ. The CDR3: CASSPDREDSPLHF. CDR3 coding DNA: TGCGCCAGCAGCCCGGACAGGGAAGACTCACCCCTCCACTTT.

This clonotype was detected only a few times. The chain uses TRBV7-8 and TRBJ1-4, with no clear D. Per germline, CDR1 SGHVS and CDR2 FQNEAQ. This CDR3 has 14 amino acids. The V end lost 4 bases, the J end lost 0 bases, and 6 bases lay between the germline ends. In nucleotides, the CDR3 is TGTGCCAGCAGCTGGAGACCAACTAATGAAAAACTGTTTTTT. Translated, it gives CASSWRPTNEKLFF.

This clonotype was seen a handful of times. The CDR3 bases are TGTGCCAGCTCACGGGGTGCAGGTCAAGAGACCCAGTACTTC. Encoded protein: CASSRGAGQETQYF. This chain joins TRBV18 and TRBJ2-5, with unresolved D. Germline CDR1 and CDR2: KGHSH and LQKENI. The CDR3 sequence is 14 residues long. The V end lost 4 bases, the J end lost 2 bases, and 11 bases lay between the germline ends. Filled out from reference TRBV18 and TRBJ2-5, the complete variable domain reads NAGVMQNPRHLVRRRGQEARLRCSPMKGHSHVYWYRQLPEEGLKFMVYLQKENIIDESGMPKERFSAEFPKEGPSILRIQQVVRGDSAAYFCASSRGAGQETQYFGPGTRLLVL.

This clonotype was seen a few times. This chain connects TRBV6-5 to TRBJ2-2; D tentatively reads TRBD1 or TRBD2 (5 bases each). CDR1 is MNHEY and CDR2 is SVGAGI in the germline V gene. The V end lost 10 bases, the J end lost 1 base, and 13 bases lay between the germline ends. The length of the CDR3 is 14 residues. The CDR3 nucleotides are TGTGCCACGGACCCGGGGCGGAACACCGGGGAGCTGTTTTTT. This encodes CATDPGRNTGELFF.

This clonotype has a handful of counts. CDR3 residues: CAISESRSSGNTIYF. In nucleotides, the CDR3 is TGTGCCATCAGTGAGTCGAGGAGCTCTGGAAACACCATATATTTT. The J gene is TRBJ1-3, the V gene TRBV10-3, with no clear D. The CDR3 has 15 amino acids. V lost 0 bases to trimming and J lost 0 bases, with 6 bases between them. Germline V gene sequence: CDR1 ENHRY, CDR2 SYGVKD.

Here the CDR3 DNA reads TGTGCCACCAGCAGGTCCTCCAGCACAGATACGCAGTATTTT. It is translated as CATSRSSSTDTQYF. The V call is TRBV15, the J call TRBJ2-3; D gene unclear. CDR1 and CDR2 (germline): LNHNV, YYDKDF (reference sequence). Trimming cost V 3 bases and J 0 bases, with 7 bases left between them. This CDR3 has 14 residues.

This clonotype occurred a few times. The V gene is TRBV12-3 or TRBV12-4, the J gene TRBJ1-4; no firm D call. V lost 3 bases and J 10 bases, leaving 12 bases between the germline ends. This CDR3 region has 13 residues. CDR3 in amino acids: CASSFAGGGKLFF. The DNA for the CDR3 is TGTGCCAGCAGTTTCGCAGGTGGCGGAAAACTGTTTTTT.

V gene TRBV30 combines with J gene TRBJ2-7, with 9 nucleotides matching TRBD2. The J segment lost 6 bases and the V segment lost 5 bases, leaving 11 bases of the junction unmatched. CDR1 is GTSNPN, CDR2 SVGIG, per germline (reference sequence). The CDR3 is 14 residues long. Written as DNA, the CDR3 is TGTGCCTGGGGTTCCAGCGGGGGGAGTGGCGAGCAGTACTTC. Its translation is CAWGSSGGSGEQYF. The whole variable domain, filled in from reference TRBV30 and TRBJ2-7, reads SQTIHQWPATLVQPVGSPLSLECTVEGTSNPNLYWYRQAAGRGLQLLFYSVGIGQISSEVPQNLSASRPQDRQFILSSKKLLLSDSGFYLCAWGSSGGSGEQYFGPGTRLTVT.

In this sample, this clonotype turned up many times. This sequence joins TRBV5-4 and TRBJ2-1, with unresolved D. CDR1 and CDR2 from the germline V gene are SGHNT and YYREEE (reference sequence). V lost 0 bases and J lost 5, with 15 bases in between. The CDR3 has 16 residues. The CDR3 DNA follows: TGTGCCAGCAGCTTGGGGGGATTTCGCGGAGACAATGAGCAGTTCTTC. Translation gives CASSLGGFRGDNEQFF.

This clonotype has just a few counts. The CDR3 sequence: CASSYGPGVSTDTQYF. CDR3 nucleotides: TGTGCCAGCAGTTACGGGCCGGGGGTCAGCACAGATACGCAGTATTTT. This chain links TRBV6-2 or TRBV6-3 with TRBJ2-3; possibly TRBD2 for D (6 bases). The CDR3 covers 16 residues. Trimming cost V 2 bases and J 0 bases, with 12 bases left between them. Germline CDR1 is MNHEY and CDR2 is SVGEGT.

J is TRBJ2-3 and V is TRBV27, with 7 bases that match TRBD2. Germline CDR1 reads MNHEY; CDR2 reads SMNVEV (reference sequence). The CDR3 extends over 15 amino acids. J gave up 8 bases and V 5 bases, and 13 bases lay outside the gene matches. The CDR3 nucleotides read TGTGCCAGCAGTCGAAGCGGGGCCCCGCCAAGTACGCAGTATTTT. Translated, it gives CASSRSGAPPSTQYF.

This clonotype was seen only a few times. The chain recombines TRBV7-2 with TRBJ1-3; D is perhaps TRBD1 (6 bases). Per the germline V gene, CDR1 is SGHTA and CDR2 is FQGNSA. Trimming left V 6 bases short and J 4 bases short, with 19 bases between. The CDR3 sequence is 16 residues long. The CDR3 is CASRKGGRGDGNTIYF. The CDR3 DNA sequence: TGTGCCAGCAGGAAAGGAGGCAGGGGCGACGGAAACACCATATATTTT.

The V call is TRBV6-5, the J call TRBJ1-4; 9 bases map to TRBD1. Germline V gene data show CDR1 as MNHEY and CDR2 as SVGAGI. J lost 8 bases, V lost 6 bases, and 10 bases had no gene match. This CDR3 has 15 amino acids. The CDR3 DNA follows: TGTGCCAGCAGCTACGAGGGGACAGGGTACGAAAAACTGTTTTTT. It is translated as CASSYEGTGYEKLFF.

This chain joins TRBV5-1 and TRBJ2-5, with 7 bases lining up with TRBD2. CDR1 is SGHRS, CDR2 YFSETQ, per germline. This CDR3 has 15 amino acids. V trimming: 5 bases; J trimming: 2 bases; junction bases outside the gene matches: 9. The CDR3 is CASSPRTSDQETQYF. The CDR3 DNA follows: TGCGCCAGCAGTCCCCGTACTAGCGATCAAGAGACCCAGTACTTC.